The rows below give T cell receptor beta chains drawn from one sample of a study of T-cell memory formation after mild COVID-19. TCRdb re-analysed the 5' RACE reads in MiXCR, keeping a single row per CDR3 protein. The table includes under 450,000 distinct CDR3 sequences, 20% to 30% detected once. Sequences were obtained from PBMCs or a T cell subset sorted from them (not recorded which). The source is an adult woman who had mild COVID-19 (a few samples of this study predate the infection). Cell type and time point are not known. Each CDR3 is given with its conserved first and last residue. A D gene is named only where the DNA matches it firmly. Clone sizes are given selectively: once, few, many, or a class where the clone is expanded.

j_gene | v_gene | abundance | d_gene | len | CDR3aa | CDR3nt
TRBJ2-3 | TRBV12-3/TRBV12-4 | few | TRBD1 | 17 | CASTFVGTGRGADTQYF | TGTGCCAGCACCTTTGTGGGGACAGGGAGGGGAGCAGATACGCAGTATTTT
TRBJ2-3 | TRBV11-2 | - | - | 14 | CASSFGAYTDTQYF | TGTGCCAGCAGCTTCGGGGCCTACACAGATACGCAGTATTTT
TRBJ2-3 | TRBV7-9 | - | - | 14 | CASRRVAGTDTQYF | TGTGCCAGTAGGCGGGTTGCTGGCACAGATACGCAGTATTTT
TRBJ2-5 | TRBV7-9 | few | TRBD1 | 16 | CASSRTGTGGRETQYF | TGTGCCAGCAGCCGCACCGGGACAGGGGGCAGGGAGACCCAGTACTTC
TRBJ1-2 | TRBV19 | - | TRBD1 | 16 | CASSIAHGDRVRGYTF | TGTGCCAGTAGTATAGCCCACGGGGACAGGGTCCGCGGCTACACCTTC
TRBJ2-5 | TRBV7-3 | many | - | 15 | CASSLTSASGETQYF | TGTGCCAGCAGCTTAACCTCAGCTTCGGGGGAGACCCAGTACTTC
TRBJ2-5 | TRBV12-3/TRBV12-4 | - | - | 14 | CASSLGSFQETQYF | TGTGCCAGCAGTTTGGGGAGTTTTCAAGAGACCCAGTACTTC
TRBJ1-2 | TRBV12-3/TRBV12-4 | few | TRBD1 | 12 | CASSTGVGGYTF | TGTGCCAGCAGTACAGGGGTTGGTGGCTACACCTTC
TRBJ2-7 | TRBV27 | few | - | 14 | CASSKRDINYEQYF | TGTGCCAGCAGTAAACGGGACATTAATTACGAGCAGTACTTC
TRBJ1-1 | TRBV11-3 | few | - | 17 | CASSLTFGNFTDGEAFF | TGTGCCAGCAGCCTGACCTTCGGGAATTTTACCGATGGTGAAGCTTTCTTT
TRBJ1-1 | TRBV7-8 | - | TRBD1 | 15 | CASSHPRTGTTEAFF | TGTGCCAGCAGCCATCCACGGACAGGGACGACTGAAGCTTTCTTT
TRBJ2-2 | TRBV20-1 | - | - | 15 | CSAIQPDRPTGELFF | TGCAGTGCTATTCAACCGGACAGACCCACCGGGGAGCTGTTTTTT
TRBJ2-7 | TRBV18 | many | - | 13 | CASSPGVGYEQYF | TGTGCCAGCTCACCAGGAGTCGGCTACGAGCAGTACTTC
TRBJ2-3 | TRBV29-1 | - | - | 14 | CSVLRGGRTDTQYF | TGCAGCGTACTCAGAGGGGGTCGCACAGATACGCAGTATTTT
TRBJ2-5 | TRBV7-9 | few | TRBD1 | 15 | CASSRGQGILETQYF | TGTGCCAGCAGCCGCGGACAGGGAATTTTGGAGACCCAGTACTTC
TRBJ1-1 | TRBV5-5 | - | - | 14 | CASSEDIPLTEAFF | TGTGCCAGCAGCGAGGACATCCCTCTGACTGAAGCTTTCTTT
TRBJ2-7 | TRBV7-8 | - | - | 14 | CASSPTRAGYEQYF | TGTGCCAGCAGCCCAACTAGGGCGGGCTACGAGCAGTACTTC
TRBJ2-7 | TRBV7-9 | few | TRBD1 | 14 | CASSRSGTDYEQYF | TGTGCCAGCAGCCGTTCCGGGACAGACTACGAGCAGTACTTC
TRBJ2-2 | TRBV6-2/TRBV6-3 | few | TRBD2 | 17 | CASRWGLAGSDTGELFF | TGTGCCAGCAGGTGGGGACTAGCGGGATCGGACACCGGGGAGCTGTTTTTT
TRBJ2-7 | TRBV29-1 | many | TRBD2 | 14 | CSVGLAGSSYEQYF | TGCAGCGTAGGACTAGCGGGGAGCTCCTACGAGCAGTACTTC
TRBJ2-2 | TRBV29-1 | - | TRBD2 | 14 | CSVETSGSIGELFF | TGCAGCGTTGAGACTAGCGGGAGTATCGGGGAGCTGTTTTTT
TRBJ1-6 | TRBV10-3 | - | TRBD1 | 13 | CAITTGGNSPLHF | TGTGCCATCACGACAGGGGGGAATTCACCCCTCCACTTT
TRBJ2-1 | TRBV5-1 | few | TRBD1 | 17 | CASSLEGALTGTGEQFF | TGCGCCAGCAGCTTGGAGGGGGCGCTGACAGGGACCGGTGAGCAGTTCTTC
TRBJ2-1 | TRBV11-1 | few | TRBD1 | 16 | CASSSGGFGSYNEQFF | TGTGCCAGCAGCTCAGGGGGCTTCGGGTCCTACAATGAGCAGTTCTTC
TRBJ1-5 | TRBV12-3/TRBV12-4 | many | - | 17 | CASSLGDPGIAGQPQHF | TGTGCCAGCAGTTTGGGCGATCCGGGAATTGCGGGTCAGCCCCAGCATTTT